The 5 T cell receptor beta chains reported below all come from one sample, sequenced in a study of blood T cell repertoires in COVID-19. Profiled with immunoSEQ multiplex PCR; TCRdb holds only in-frame clones, not every one. Among about 180,000 clones listed, 84% were seen once. The specimen sequenced was peripheral blood. The receptors here all came from a human donor in a cohort sampled during active COVID-19.

This chain connects TRBV5-6 to TRBJ2-1; 9 bases are a match to TRBD2. The CDR3 totals 15 residues. The germline CDR1 and CDR2 sequences are SGHDT and YYEEEE. The V gene end was trimmed by 3 bases and the J gene end by 10 bases; junction bases not matched to a gene: 11. CDR3 sequence (DNA): TGTGCCAGCAGCTCGAAGCGGGGGGCGGATATAGAGCAGTTCTTC. This gives the protein CASSSKRGADIEQFF.

Note on this clone: The junction shows a germline mismatch at one end, possibly a read error. The rearrangement links TRBV12-5 to TRBJ2-7; possibly TRBD1 for D (5 bases). CDR1 is LGHNT, CDR2 FRNRAP, per germline. CDR3 length equals 14 residues. This chain's CDR3 is CASGLTTGAYGQYF. DNA of the CDR3: TGTGCTAGTGGTTTGACCACAGGAGCTTACGGGCAGTACTTC.

The sample holds a few counts of this clone. The chain joins TRBV29-1 to TRBJ1-1; D perhaps matches TRBD1 (5 bases). This CDR3 region has 16 residues. The V and J ends lost 5 bases and 1 base respectively, with 20 bases between them. CDR1 and CDR2 (germline): SQVTM, ANQGSEA. The CDR3 nucleotides are TGCAGCGTTCATTTTGTGGGCGGGGGAAGGAACACTGAAGCTTTCTTT. Residues: CSVHFVGGGRNTEAFF.

The CDR3 spells CASSPPVSYNEQFF. The CDR3 DNA reads as TGTGCCAGCAGCCCCCCAGTCTCCTACAATGAGCAGTTCTTC. The gene calls are TRBV7-2 and TRBJ2-1; unclear D gene. V lost 5 bases to trimming and J lost 0 bases, with 8 bases between them. This CDR3 contains 14 residues. Per the germline V gene, CDR1 is SGHTA and CDR2 is FQGNSA.

This CDR3 is CASSRRVTNYGYTF. The CDR3 DNA reads TGTGCCAGCTCGAGGAGGGTCACTAACTATGGCTACACCTTC. This rearrangement joins TRBV2 to TRBJ1-2; D not certain. CDR1 SNHLY and CDR2 FYNNEI come from the germline V gene. This CDR3 comprises 14 residues. The V end lost 8 bases, the J end lost 0 bases, and 13 bases lay between the germline ends.